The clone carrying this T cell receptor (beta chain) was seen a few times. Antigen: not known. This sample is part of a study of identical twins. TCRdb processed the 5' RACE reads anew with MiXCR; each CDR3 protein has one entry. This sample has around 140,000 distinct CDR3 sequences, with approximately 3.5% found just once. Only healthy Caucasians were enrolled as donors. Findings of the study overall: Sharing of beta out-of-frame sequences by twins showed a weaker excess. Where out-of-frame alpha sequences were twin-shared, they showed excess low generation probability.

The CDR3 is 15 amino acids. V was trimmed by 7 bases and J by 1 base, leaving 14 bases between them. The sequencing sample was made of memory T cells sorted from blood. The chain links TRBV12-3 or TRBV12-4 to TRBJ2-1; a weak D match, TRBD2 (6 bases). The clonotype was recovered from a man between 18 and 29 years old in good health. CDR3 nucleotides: TGTGCCAGCACCCTGACTAGTAGGTCCTACAATGAGCAGTTCTTC. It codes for CASTLTSRSYNEQFF.